The 22 T cell receptor beta chains below were found in one sample sequenced in a study of T cell responses to AZD1222 COVID-19 vaccine. This table comes from immunoSEQ multiplex PCR, and its TCRdb copy is limited to in-frame clones, with some not included. The table has over 100,000 clones, more than 75% seen once. Sequences were derived from peripheral blood, sampled on day 0 of AZD1222 vaccination. Receptors were obtained from an adult in good health.

The gene calls are TRBV6-5 and TRBJ2-3, with 8 nucleotides matching TRBD2. V shed 2 bases and J 5 bases; nucleotides not matched to a gene: 3. The CDR3 totals 14 residues. Looked up from germline, CDR1 is MNHEY and CDR2 is SVGAGI. CDR3 coding DNA: TGTGCCAGCAGTTACACTAGCGGCGGAGATACGCAGTATTTT. Translated: CASSYTSGGDTQYF.

By share, this clone ranks as medium-sized (0.01 to 0.1%). The chain has TRBV19 and TRBJ2-3; 7 bases line up with TRBD2. V lost 3 bases, J lost 5 bases, and 8 bases stayed unmatched. The CDR3 contains 15 residues. Germline V gene sequence: CDR1 LNHDA, CDR2 SQIVND (reference sequence). In nucleotides, the CDR3 is TGTGCCAGTAGTATGGCAGCGGGGCCAGGAGATACGCAGTATTTT. Its translation is CASSMAAGPGDTQYF.

The chain carries TRBV9 and TRBJ2-1; weak D call: TRBD2 (6 bases). The CDR3 contains 14 residues. Germline V lookup: CDR1 SGDLS, CDR2 YYNGEE. Trimming took off 4 bases at V and 7 bases at J, with 15 bases between the two ends. As DNA, the CDR3 is TGTGCCAGCAGCCCGCTAGCGAGGGGTAATGAGCAGTTCTTC. This translates into CASSPLARGNEQFF.

This chain connects TRBV19 to TRBJ1-4, with no clear D. The V end lost 0 bases, the J end lost 7 bases, and 6 bases lay between the germline ends. This CDR3 comprises 13 residues. CDR1 and CDR2 (germline): LNHDA, SQIVND (reference sequence). The CDR3 is CASSIDRGEKLFF. In DNA form, the CDR3 reads TGTGCCAGTAGTATAGATCGAGGTGAAAAACTGTTTTTT.

The chain links TRBV27 to TRBJ2-1; 10 bases are shared with TRBD2. CDR1 is MNHEY and CDR2 is SMNVEV in the germline V gene (reference sequence). The length of the CDR3 is 16 residues. Trimming removed 5 bases from V and 10 bases from J; junction bases left unmatched: 14. DNA for the CDR3: TGTGCCAGCAGTCGTATGGGGACTAGCGTCGGGCGGGAGCAGTTCTTC. Residues: CASSRMGTSVGREQFF.

The chain combines TRBV9 with TRBJ2-7; no definite D call. V lost 0 bases to trimming and J lost 7 bases, with 14 bases between them. Germline V lookup: CDR1 SGDLS, CDR2 YYNGEE. The CDR3 length is 14 residues. CDR3 amino acids: CASSVGVGFQEQYF. DNA for the CDR3: TGTGCCAGCAGCGTAGGGGTTGGGTTCCAGGAGCAGTACTTC. Full variable domain (missing parts from reference TRBV9 and TRBJ2-7): DSGVTQTPKHLITATGQRVTLRCSPRSGDLSVYWYQQSLDQGLQFLIQYYNGEERAKGNILERFSAQQFPDLHSELNLSSLELGDSALYFCASSVGVGFQEQYFGPGTRLTVT.

The rearrangement uses TRBV10-3 and TRBJ2-1; weak D call: TRBD2 (5 bases). CDR1 ENHRY and CDR2 SYGVKD come from the germline V gene. V was clipped by 3 bases and J by 7 bases, with 7 bases between them. The CDR3 has 12 residues. CDR3 in amino acids: CAISESGNEQFF. The CDR3 region has the DNA TGTGCCATCAGTGAATCGGGGAATGAGCAGTTCTTC.

CDR3 in amino acids: CASSEKMDQPTDTQYF. The CDR3 coding sequence is TGTGCCAGCAGTGAAAAAATGGACCAGCCCACAGATACGCAGTATTTT. The rearrangement uses TRBV7-9 and TRBJ2-3; the D is unclear. The CDR3 consists of 16 residues. Germline CDR1 reads SEHNR; CDR2 reads FQNEAQ (reference sequence). V was trimmed by 6 bases and J by 2 bases, leaving 18 bases between them.

Only a few counts were recorded for this clone. The chain combines TRBV5-1 with TRBJ2-7; 7 nucleotides align to TRBD1. Unmatched junction bases numbered 7, after V lost 4 bases and J lost 6 bases. Germline assignment: CDR1 SGHRS and CDR2 YFSETQ. CDR3 length equals 13 residues. The CDR3 is CASSMGQQGEQYF. The DNA for the CDR3 is TGCGCCAGCAGCATGGGACAGCAAGGCGAGCAGTACTTC.

V and J are TRBV10-3 and TRBJ1-1; D perhaps matches TRBD1 (6 bases). Trimming cost V 1 base and J 0 bases, with 12 bases left between them. CDR3 size: 16 residues. Germline V gene sequence: CDR1 ENHRY, CDR2 SYGVKD. CDR3 protein: CAISEFGGSLNTEAFF. The DNA of the CDR3 is TGTGCCATCAGTGAGTTTGGGGGCAGCCTGAACACTGAAGCTTTCTTT.

V gene TRBV5-1 combines with J gene TRBJ2-7; possible D gene TRBD1, 5 bases. The CDR3 is made up of 15 amino acids. Trimming left V 7 bases short and J 3 bases short, with 20 bases between. Germline loops: CDR1 SGHRS, CDR2 YFSETQ. The CDR3 region has the DNA TGCGCCAGCCACGTACCCAGGGAAAACGTCTACGAGCAGTACTTC. Translated: CASHVPRENVYEQYF.

V is TRBV9 and J is TRBJ1-2; a possible D gene is TRBD1 (5 bases). V gave up 2 bases and J gave up 9 bases, with 20 bases separating them. This CDR3 region has 15 residues. CDR1 and CDR2 from the germline V gene are SGDLS and YYNGEE. The CDR3 nucleotides read TGTGCCAGCAGCGTTAGACAGACGACCCCTATGAGCTACACCTTC. It specifies CASSVRQTTPMSYTF.

V is TRBV19 and J is TRBJ1-1; TRBD1 matches at 10 bases. V dropped 6 bases and J dropped 2; count of bases not matched to a gene: 12. Germline V lookup: CDR1 LNHDA, CDR2 SQIVND (reference sequence). The CDR3 extends over 17 amino acids. For the CDR3, the DNA is TGTGCCAGTAGCCCCTTGAGGGACAGGGGAGGCAACACTGAAGCTTTCTTT. Amino acid sequence: CASSPLRDRGGNTEAFF. The full variable domain, in which reference TRBV19 and TRBJ1-1 provide the parts outside the CDR3, is DGGITQSPKYLFRKEGQNVTLSCEQNLNHDAMYWYRQDPGQGLRLIYYSQIVNDFQKGDIAEGYSVSREKKESFPLTVTSAQKNPTAFYLCASSPLRDRGGNTEAFFGQGTRLTVV.

DNA for the CDR3: TGTGCCAGCAGATCTGGGACAGGGGCTGGGGCCAACGTCCTGACTTTC. Its translation is CASRSGTGAGANVLTF. The J gene is TRBJ2-6, the V gene TRBV7-2; 10 nucleotides line up with TRBD1. The length of the CDR3 is 16 residues. V gave up 6 bases and J gave up 2 bases; unmatched junction bases: 4. Germline V gene lookup returns CDR1 SGHTA and CDR2 FQGNSA.

The chain carries TRBV7-9 and TRBJ2-1; maybe TRBD2 (5 bases). CDR1 SEHNR and CDR2 FQNEAQ come from the germline V gene (reference sequence). V was trimmed by 6 bases and J by 16 bases, leaving 19 bases between them. The CDR3 consists of 12 residues. The CDR3 reads CASSKRGLRVFF. The DNA of the CDR3 is TGTGCCAGCAGTAAACGAGGGCTCCGGGTATTCTTC.

This chain connects TRBV6-5 to TRBJ2-7; D possibly uses TRBD1 or TRBD2 (6 bases each). Per germline, CDR1 MNHEY and CDR2 SVGAGI. V was trimmed by 0 bases and J by 2 bases, leaving 11 bases between them. This CDR3 region has 15 residues. The CDR3, as DNA: TGTGCCAGCAGTTACTCGACGGGGGCGACCTACGAGCAGTACTTC. Protein product: CASSYSTGATYEQYF.

For this clone: At one of its ends the junction is not consistent with the germline gene, which may arise from a read error. J is TRBJ1-1 and V is TRBV6-2 or TRBV6-3; D is uncertain. CDR1 is MNHEY and CDR2 is SVGEGT in the germline V gene. This CDR3 contains 12 residues. The CDR3 is CASSYSLTEAFF. The DNA for the CDR3 is TGTGCCAGCAGCTACTCCCTCACTGAAGCTTTCTTT.

This clone has only one observation. The V and J genes are TRBV4-1 and TRBJ1-2, with 10 bases aligning to TRBD1. Germline loops: CDR1 MGHRA, CDR2 YSYEKL. J was trimmed by 6 bases and V by 4 bases; bases with no gene match: 5. The CDR3 has 14 amino acids. CDR3 in amino acids: CASSRRDRGHGYTF. CDR3 in DNA: TGCGCCAGCAGCCGGAGAGACAGGGGGCATGGCTACACCTTC.

The V call is TRBV29-1, the J call TRBJ2-3, with D maybe TRBD2 (6 bases). Germline V gene lookup returns CDR1 SQVTM and CDR2 ANQGSEA. The CDR3 consists of 13 residues. Deletions cut 3 bases from V and 6 bases from J, with 13 bases between. CDR3 in amino acids: CSVDAGLVDTQYF. CDR3 DNA sequence: TGCAGCGTTGACGCGGGACTGGTGGATACGCAGTATTTT.

This chain links TRBV6-2 or TRBV6-3 with TRBJ2-6; D is unresolved. The germline V and J ends were trimmed by 2 bases and 0 bases, with 5 bases remaining between them. CDR1 MNHEY and CDR2 SVGEGT come from the germline V gene. The CDR3 contains 15 residues. CDR3 amino acids: CASSYGVSGANVLTF. The CDR3 DNA reads as TGTGCCAGCAGTTACGGAGTCTCTGGGGCCAACGTCCTGACTTTC.

The chain is built from TRBV2 and TRBJ1-1, with D possibly TRBD1 on 5 matching bases. The CDR3 length is 14 residues. Trimming shortened V by 2 bases and J by 4 bases, and 11 bases separated the two germline ends. CDR1 SNHLY and CDR2 FYNNEI come from the germline V gene. CDR3 DNA: TGTGCCAGCAGTGAATGGGGCTCTAGCACTGAAGCTTTCTTT. Its translation: CASSEWGSSTEAFF.

This clone has only a few counts. The V and J genes are TRBV2 and TRBJ2-7, with 8 bases that match TRBD2. CDR3 length: 13 residues. CDR1 and CDR2 from the germline V gene are SNHLY and FYNNEI. Unmatched junction bases numbered 4, after V lost 7 bases and J lost 2 bases. This CDR3 reads CASIRTSPYEQYF. DNA of the CDR3: TGTGCCAGCATTCGGACTAGCCCCTACGAGCAGTACTTC.